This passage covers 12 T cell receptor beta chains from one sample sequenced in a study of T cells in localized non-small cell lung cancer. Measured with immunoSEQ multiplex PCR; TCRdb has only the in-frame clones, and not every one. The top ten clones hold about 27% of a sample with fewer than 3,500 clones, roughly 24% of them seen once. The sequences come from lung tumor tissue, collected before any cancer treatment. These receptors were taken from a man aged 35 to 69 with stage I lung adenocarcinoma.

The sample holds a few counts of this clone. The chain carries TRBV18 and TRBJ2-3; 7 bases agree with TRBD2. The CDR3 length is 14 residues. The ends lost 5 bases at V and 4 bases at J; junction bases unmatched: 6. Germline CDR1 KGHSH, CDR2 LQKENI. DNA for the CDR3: TGTGCCAGCTCATCCGGACTAGAACCAGATACGCAGTATTTT. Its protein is CASSSGLEPDTQYF. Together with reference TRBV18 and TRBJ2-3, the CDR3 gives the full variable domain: NAGVMQNPRHLVRRRGQEARLRCSPMKGHSHVYWYRQLPEEGLKFMVYLQKENIIDESGMPKERFSAEFPKEGPSILRIQQVVRGDSAAYFCASSSGLEPDTQYFGPGTRLTVL.

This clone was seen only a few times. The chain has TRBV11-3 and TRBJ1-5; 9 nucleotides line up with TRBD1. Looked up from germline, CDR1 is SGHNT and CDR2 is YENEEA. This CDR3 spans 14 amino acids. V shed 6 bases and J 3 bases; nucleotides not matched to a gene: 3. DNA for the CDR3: TGTGCCAGCAGTAGGACAGGGGCCAATCAGCCCCAGCATTTT. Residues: CASSRTGANQPQHF. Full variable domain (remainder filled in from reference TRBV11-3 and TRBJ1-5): EAGVVQSPRYKIIEKKQPVAFWCNPISGHNTLYWYLQNLGQGPELLIRYENEEAVDDSQLPKDRFSAERLKGVDSTLKIQPAELGDSAVYLCASSRTGANQPQHFGDGTRLSIL.

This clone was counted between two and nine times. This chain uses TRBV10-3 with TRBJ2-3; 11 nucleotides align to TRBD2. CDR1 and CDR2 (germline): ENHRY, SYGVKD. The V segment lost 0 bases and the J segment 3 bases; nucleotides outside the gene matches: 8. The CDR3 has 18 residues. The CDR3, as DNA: TGTGCCATCAGTGAGTCGGGGATACTAGCGGGAGTAACAGATACGCAGTATTTT. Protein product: CAISESGILAGVTDTQYF.

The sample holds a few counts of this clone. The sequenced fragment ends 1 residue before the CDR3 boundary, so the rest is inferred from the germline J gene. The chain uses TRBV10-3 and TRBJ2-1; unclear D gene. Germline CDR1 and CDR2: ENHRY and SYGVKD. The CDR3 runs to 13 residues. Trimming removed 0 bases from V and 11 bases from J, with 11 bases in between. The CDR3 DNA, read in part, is TGTGCCATCAGTGAGTCCAGGTCTAGAAAGCAGTTC. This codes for CAISESRSRKQF. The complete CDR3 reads CAISESRSRKQFF.

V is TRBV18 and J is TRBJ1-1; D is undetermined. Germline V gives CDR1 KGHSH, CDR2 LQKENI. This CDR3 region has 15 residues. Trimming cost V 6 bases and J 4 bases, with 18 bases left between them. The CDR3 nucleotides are TGTGCCAGCTCGCCGGGCCCTTCGGCGGCCACTGAAGCTTTCTTT. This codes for CASSPGPSAATEAFF. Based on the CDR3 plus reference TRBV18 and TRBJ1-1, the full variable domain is NAGVMQNPRHLVRRRGQEARLRCSPMKGHSHVYWYRQLPEEGLKFMVYLQKENIIDESGMPKERFSAEFPKEGPSILRIQQVVRGDSAAYFCASSPGPSAATEAFFGQGTRLTVV.

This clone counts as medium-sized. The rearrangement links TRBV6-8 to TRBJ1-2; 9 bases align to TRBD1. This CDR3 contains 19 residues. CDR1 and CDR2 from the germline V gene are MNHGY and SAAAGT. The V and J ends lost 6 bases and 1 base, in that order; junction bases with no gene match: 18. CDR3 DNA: TGTGCCAGCAGCCCCGGGACCCCGGGACAGGGAGGAGTTAACTATGGCTACACCTTC. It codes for CASSPGTPGQGGVNYGYTF.

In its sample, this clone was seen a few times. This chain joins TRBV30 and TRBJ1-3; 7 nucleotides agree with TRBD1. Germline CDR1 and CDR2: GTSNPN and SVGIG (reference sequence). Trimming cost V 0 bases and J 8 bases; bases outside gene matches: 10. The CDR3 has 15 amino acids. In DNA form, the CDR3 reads TGTGCCTGGAGTGTCCACAGGGGTAAGGCTGACACCATATATTTT. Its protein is CAWSVHRGKADTIYF.

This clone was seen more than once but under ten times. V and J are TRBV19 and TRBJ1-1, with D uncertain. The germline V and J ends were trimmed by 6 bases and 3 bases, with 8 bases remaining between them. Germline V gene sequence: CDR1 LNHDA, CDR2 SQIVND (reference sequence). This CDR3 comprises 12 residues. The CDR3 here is CASRAEYTEAFF. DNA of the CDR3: TGTGCCAGTAGGGCTGAGTACACTGAAGCTTTCTTT.

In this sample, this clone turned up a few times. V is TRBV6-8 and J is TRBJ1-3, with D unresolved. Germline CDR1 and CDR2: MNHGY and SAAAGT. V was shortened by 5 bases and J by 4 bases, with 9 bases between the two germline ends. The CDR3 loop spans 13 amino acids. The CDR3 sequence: CASSAGDGNTIYF. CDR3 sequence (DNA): TGTGCCAGCAGTGCGGGAGACGGAAACACCATATATTTT.

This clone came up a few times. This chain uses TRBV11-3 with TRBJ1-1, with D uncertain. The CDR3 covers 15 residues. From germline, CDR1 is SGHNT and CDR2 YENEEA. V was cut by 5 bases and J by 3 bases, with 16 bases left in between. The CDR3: CASSLLLTPDTEAFF. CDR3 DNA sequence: TGTGCCAGCAGCCTGCTTTTAACGCCGGACACTGAAGCTTTCTTT.

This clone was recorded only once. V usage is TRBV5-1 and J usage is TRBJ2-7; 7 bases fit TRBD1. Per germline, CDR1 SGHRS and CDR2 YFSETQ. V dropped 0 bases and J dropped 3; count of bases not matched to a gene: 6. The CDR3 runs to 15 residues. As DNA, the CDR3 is TGCGCCAGCAGCTTGGAGCCGGGACAGCACTACGAGCAGTACGTC. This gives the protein CASSLEPGQHYEQYV.

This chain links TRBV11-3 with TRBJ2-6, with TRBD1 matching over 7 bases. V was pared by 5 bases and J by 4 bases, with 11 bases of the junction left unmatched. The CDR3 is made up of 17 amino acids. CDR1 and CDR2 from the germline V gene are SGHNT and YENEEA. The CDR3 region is CASSLGTEYSGANVLTF. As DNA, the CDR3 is TGTGCCAGCAGCCTTGGGACAGAATACTCGGGGGCCAACGTCCTGACTTTC.